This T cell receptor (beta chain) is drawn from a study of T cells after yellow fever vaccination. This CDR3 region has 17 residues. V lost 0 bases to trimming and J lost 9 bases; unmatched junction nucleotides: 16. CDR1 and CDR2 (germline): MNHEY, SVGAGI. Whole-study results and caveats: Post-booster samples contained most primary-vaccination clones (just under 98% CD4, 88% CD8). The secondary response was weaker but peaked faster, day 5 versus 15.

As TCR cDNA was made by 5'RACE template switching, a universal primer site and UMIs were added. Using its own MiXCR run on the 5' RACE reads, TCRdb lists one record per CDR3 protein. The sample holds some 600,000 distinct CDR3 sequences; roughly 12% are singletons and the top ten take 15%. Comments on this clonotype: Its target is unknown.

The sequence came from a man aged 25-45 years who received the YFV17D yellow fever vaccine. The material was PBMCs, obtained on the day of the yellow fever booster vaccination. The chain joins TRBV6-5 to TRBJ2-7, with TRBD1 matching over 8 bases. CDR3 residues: CASSYSNTGTGTTVQYF. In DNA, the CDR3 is TGTGCCAGCAGTTACTCAAATACGGGGACAGGAACTACGGTGCAGTACTTC.